These T cell receptor beta chains were read from a single sample in a study of cytomegalovirus exposure and HLA in healthy donors. The protocol was immunoSEQ multiplex PCR, while the TCRdb copy is restricted to in-frame clones and leaves out a portion. Counted here are more than 150,000 clones, around 80% occurring once; the ten biggest clones make up about 3.1%. What was sequenced was PBMCs. The receptor set was obtained from a woman aged 50 to 60 in good health and CMV-seropositive. Each CDR3 is given with its conserved first and last residue. The D gene is left open where the match is weak. Some rows have no size entry. The others give once, few or many, or a class for an expanded clone.

d_gene	v_gene	j_gene	abundance	CDR3aa	CDR3nt
NA	TRBV2	TRBJ2-4	NA	CASSRFLRNIQYF	TGTGCCAGCAGCCGGTTCCTACGGAACATTCAGTACTTC
NA	TRBV28	TRBJ1-1	NA	CASSQRLQARYAFF	TGTGCCAGCAGTCAACGCCTCCAGGCCCGTTATGCTTTCTTT
NA	TRBV7-2	TRBJ1-6	NA	CATSLRSTGYYSPLHF	TGTGCCACCAGCTTAAGGTCAACAGGGTACTATTCACCCCTCCACTTT
TRBD1	TRBV5-4	TRBJ2-6	NA	CASSHTTGTGPGANVLTF	TGTGCCAGCAGCCACACAACCGGGACAGGGCCCGGGGCCAACGTCCTGACTTTC
NA	TRBV9	TRBJ2-7	NA	CASSVGPGTLYEQYF	TGTGCCAGCAGCGTAGGGCCGGGAACTCTCTACGAGCAGTACTTC
TRBD2	TRBV7-2	TRBJ2-5	few	CASTKGLAGPAEETQYF	TGTGCCAGCACCAAGGGACTAGCGGGGCCCGCTGAGGAGACCCAGTACTTC
NA	TRBV10-1	TRBJ2-3	few	CASSERSGDTDTQYF	TGCGCCAGCAGTGAACGAAGCGGAGACACAGATACGCAGTATTTT
NA	TRBV11-3	TRBJ1-2	NA	CASSSPRRGDGYTF	TGTGCCAGCAGCTCCCCCCGCAGGGGCGATGGCTACACCTTC
TRBD1	TRBV11-2	TRBJ1-1	NA	CASSVNRGNTEAFF	TGTGCCAGCAGCGTAAACAGGGGGAACACTGAAGCTTTCTTT
TRBD1	TRBV6-5	TRBJ1-5	NA	CASSGGTGNQPQHF	TGTGCCAGCTCCGGCGGGACAGGGAATCAGCCCCAGCATTTT
TRBD1	TRBV11-3	TRBJ2-7	NA	CASSRGQDSYEQYF	TGTGCCAGCAGCCGTGGACAGGACTCCTACGAGCAGTACTTC
NA	TRBV25-1	TRBJ2-3	few	CASSIRGSTDTQYF	TGTGCCAGCAGTATTCGGGGAAGCACAGATACGCAGTATTTT
TRBD1	TRBV5-4	TRBJ2-3	NA	CASRRPGQGDPDTQYF	TGTGCCAGCAGACGGCCGGGACAGGGGGACCCGGATACGCAGTATTTT
TRBD1	TRBV19	TRBJ1-5	NA	CASSIPRDSRSQPQHF	TGTGCCAGTAGTATCCCCCGGGACAGTAGGTCTCAGCCCCAGCATTTT
TRBD1	TRBV27	TRBJ2-1	NA	CASSPLPGQGVYEQFF	TGTGCCAGCAGTCCACTGCCGGGACAGGGTGTCTATGAGCAGTTCTTC
NA	TRBV19	TRBJ1-1	few	CASSINSNTEAFF	TGTGCCAGTAGTATCAACAGTAACACTGAAGCTTTCTTT
NA	TRBV27	TRBJ2-3	few	CASTPGLSTDTQYF	TGTGCCAGCACCCCTGGACTGAGCACAGATACGCAGTATTTT
TRBD1	TRBV7-6	TRBJ1-4	NA	CASSSWTGGNEKLFF	TGTGCCAGCAGCTCCTGGACAGGGGGGAATGAAAAACTGTTTTTT